A selection of T cell receptor beta chains follows, all from one sample in a study of blood T cell repertoires in COVID-19. Sequenced by immunoSEQ multiplex PCR; TCRdb stores in-frame clones only, minus some. The sample lists 65,000 to 90,000 clones, about 83% occurring once. Input material: peripheral blood. All receptors come from an elderly woman with acute or convalescent COVID-19. The CDR3 runs from the conserved cysteine through the conserved F or W. The D gene is left open where the match is weak. Clone size is not always given. Where it is, it says once, few, many or a class for expanded clones.

v_call	d_call	clone_size	j_call	cdr3_aa	cdr3_nt
TRBV5-4	NA	NA	TRBJ2-3	CASSFRVGTDTQYF	TGTGCCAGCAGCTTTCGGGTTGGGACAGATACGCAGTATTTT
TRBV11-3	TRBD2	NA	TRBJ2-7	CASSERGSGRSEQYF	TGTGCCAGCAGCGAAAGGGGTAGCGGGAGGAGTGAGCAGTACTTC
TRBV30	TRBD1	NA	TRBJ1-4	CAWSFGQGKGEKLFF	TGTGCCTGGAGTTTCGGACAGGGGAAAGGTGAAAAACTGTTTTTT
TRBV5-1	NA	NA	TRBJ1-2	CASSLEATGNGYTF	TGCGCCAGCAGCTTGGAAGCCACAGGGAATGGCTACACCTTC
TRBV12-3/TRBV12-4	NA	NA	TRBJ1-5	CASSLGFRQPQHF	TGTGCCAGCAGTTTAGGGTTCCGGCAGCCCCAGCATTTT
TRBV7-9	TRBD2	NA	TRBJ2-1	CASSFGGSGRSWNEQFF	TGTGCCAGCAGCTTCGGCGGGAGCGGGAGGTCATGGAATGAGCAGTTCTTC
TRBV27	NA	NA	TRBJ2-2	CASRYRRDGELFF	TGTGCCAGCAGGTACAGGAGGGACGGGGAGCTGTTTTTT
TRBV19	NA	NA	TRBJ1-5	CASSIAGGQGDQPQHF	TGTGCCAGTAGTATAGCCGGGGGGCAGGGAGATCAGCCCCAGCATTTT
TRBV11-2	TRBD1	NA	TRBJ2-7	CASSRQNRGSSEQYF	TGTGCCAGCAGCCGCCAAAACAGGGGGTCCTCCGAGCAGTACTTC
TRBV7-9	NA	NA	TRBJ1-1	CASSLAGGSTEAFF	TGTGCCAGCAGCTTAGCAGGGGGAAGCACTGAAGCTTTCTTT
TRBV24-1	TRBD2	NA	TRBJ2-1	CATEREGEQFF	TGTGCCACGGAGCGGGAGGGTGAGCAGTTCTTC
TRBV4-2	NA	NA	TRBJ1-1	CASSQGEGVAFF	TGTGCCAGCAGCCAAGGTGAGGGGGTCGCTTTCTTT
TRBV12-3/TRBV12-4	NA	few	TRBJ2-3	CASGGAGTDTQYF	TGTGCCAGCGGTGGTGCGGGCACAGATACGCAGTATTTT
TRBV15	NA	NA	TRBJ2-5	CATSRDRGGETQYF	TGTGCCACCAGCAGAGATCGCGGTGGTGAGACCCAGTACTTC
TRBV14	TRBD2	NA	TRBJ2-7	CASSRRDYMLGSEQYF	TGTGCCAGCAGCCGCCGGGACTATATGTTGGGTTCCGAGCAGTACTTC
TRBV5-4	NA	NA	TRBJ1-2	CASSSKQENYGYTF	TGTGCCAGCAGCTCAAAACAGGAAAATTATGGCTACACCTTC
TRBV7-9	TRBD2	few	TRBJ2-1	CASSLKRGTSMNEQFF	TGTGCCAGCAGCTTAAAGCGGGGGACTAGCATGAATGAGCAGTTCTTC
TRBV11-2	NA	NA	TRBJ1-2	CASSPGPVYGYTF	TGTGCCAGCAGCCCAGGGCCAGTCTATGGCTACACCTTC
TRBV19	NA	NA	TRBJ2-5	CASRETGMETQYF	TGTGCCAGTAGAGAAACAGGGATGGAGACCCAGTACTTC
TRBV9	TRBD1	NA	TRBJ1-1	CASSPRGQGIGTEAFF	TGTGCCAGCAGCCCGAGGGGACAGGGAATAGGGACTGAAGCTTTCTTT
TRBV19	NA	NA	TRBJ2-5	CASSPGHIQETQYF	TGTGCCAGTAGCCCGGGACACATCCAAGAGACCCAGTACTTC
TRBV24-1	TRBD1	NA	TRBJ1-4	CATSDPGQGGEKLFF	TGTGCCACCAGTGACCCCGGACAGGGGGGTGAAAAACTGTTTTTT
TRBV28	TRBD1	NA	TRBJ2-1	CASSLGTGDNEQFF	TGTGCCAGCAGTTTAGGGACAGGGGACAATGAGCAGTTCTTC
TRBV5-6	TRBD1	NA	TRBJ1-4	CASSYTGVNEKLFF	TGTGCCAGCAGTTACACAGGGGTTAATGAAAAACTGTTTTTT
TRBV6-2/TRBV6-3	NA	NA	TRBJ1-1	CASSYFGGTLIGFF	TGTGCCAGCAGTTACTTTGGGGGGACCTTGATTGGTTTCTTT
TRBV9	NA	NA	TRBJ2-2	CASSVDGFWRANTGELFF	TGTGCCAGCAGCGTAGACGGTTTTTGGAGGGCGAACACCGGGGAGCTGTTTTTT
TRBV25-1	TRBD2	NA	TRBJ2-3	CASSRAGVSTDTQYF	TGTGCCAGCAGTCGGGCGGGAGTAAGCACAGATACGCAGTATTTT
TRBV7-6	TRBD1	NA	TRBJ2-1	CASSSPGTGILNEQFF	TGTGCCAGCAGCTCCCCCGGGACAGGGATTCTCAATGAGCAGTTCTTC
TRBV7-9	NA	NA	TRBJ1-4	CASSGAERDEKLFF	TGTGCCAGCAGCGGGGCAGAACGGGATGAAAAACTGTTTTTT
TRBV7-2	TRBD1	NA	TRBJ2-5	CASSWNGQVAIETQYF	TGTGCCAGCAGCTGGAATGGACAGGTGGCCATAGAGACCCAGTACTTC
TRBV5-7	NA	NA	TRBJ2-2	CASSLFLFGELFF	TGTGCCAGCAGCCTCTTCCTTTTCGGGGAGCTGTTTTTT